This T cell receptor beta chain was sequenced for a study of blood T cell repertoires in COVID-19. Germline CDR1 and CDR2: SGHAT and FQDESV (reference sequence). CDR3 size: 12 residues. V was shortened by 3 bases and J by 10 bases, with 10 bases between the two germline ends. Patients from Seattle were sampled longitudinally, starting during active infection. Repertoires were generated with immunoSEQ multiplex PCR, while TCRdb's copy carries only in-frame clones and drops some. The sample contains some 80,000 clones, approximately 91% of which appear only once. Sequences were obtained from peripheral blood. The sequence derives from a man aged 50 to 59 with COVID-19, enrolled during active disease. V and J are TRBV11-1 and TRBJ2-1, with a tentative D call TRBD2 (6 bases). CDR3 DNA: TGTGCCAGCAGCTTCGGGGCGGGGGAGCAGTTCTTC. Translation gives CASSFGAGEQFF.